This T cell receptor (beta chain) was recorded in a study of OX40 agonist ivuxolimab in advanced cancers. Whole-study findings and limits: Clonal expansion was seen in CD4+ and CD8+ blood T cells by week 6 at 0.1 to 3.0 mg/kg. Those patients achieving a partial response at 0.1-3.0 mg/kg showed among the lowest clonal expansion.

Trimming shortened V by 3 bases and J by 0 bases, and 20 bases separated the two germline ends. Germline assignment: CDR1 SEHNR and CDR2 FQNEAQ (reference sequence). The CDR3 has 18 amino acids. Only in-frame clones appear in the TCRdb table, and some are missing; sequencing was by immunoSEQ multiplex PCR. The table includes 55,000 to 80,000 clones, about 81% detected once. Worth noting for this clone: The target antigen is unknown.

Excluded were patients having autoimmune disease history or systemic immunosuppression. This clonotype was obtained from an adult with an advanced solid tumor such as melanoma, head and neck, liver or kidney cancer. The chain combines TRBV7-9 with TRBJ1-2; D might be TRBD1 (6 bases). Sequences were derived from CD4+ or CD8+ T cells sorted from blood, sampled in a trial of the OX40 agonist ivuxolimab. CDR3 nucleotide sequence: TGTGCCAGCAGCTTTACGCAGGGGAGAAGTGGATCTAACTATGGCTACACCTTC. The encoded protein is CASSFTQGRSGSNYGYTF.